This T cell receptor beta chain originates from a study of molecular identifiers for immune sequencing clone quantification. This clonotype was observed a few times. TCRdb ran MiXCR on the PCR reads and lists one entry per CDR3 protein. Of hundreds of thousands of distinct CDR3 sequences in the sample, about 20% were seen once. Trimming pared 2 bases from V and 0 bases from J, leaving 9 bases between. The CDR3 is 15 residues long. Sequenced input: naive CD8+ T cells from blood, with Jurkat cell RNA spiked in. This sample's subset: FACS-sorted CD8+CD4-CCR7+CD45RA+ naive T cells. V is TRBV12-3 or TRBV12-4 and J is TRBJ2-3; D call uncertain. The receptor was derived from a human donor in good health. Some libraries in this study had Jurkat cell RNA spiked in. In nucleotides, the CDR3 is TGTGCCAGCAGTTTACACCGAGGAAGCACAGATACGCAGTATTTT. This gives the protein CASSLHRGSTDTQYF.